This T cell receptor (beta chain) was captured by sequencing in a study of cytomegalovirus exposure and HLA in healthy donors. The PCR contained 60 Vbeta and 13 Jbeta primers. Produced via immunoSEQ multiplex PCR; TCRdb's table is partial and in-frame only. The sample consists of 140,000 to 150,000 clones, 70% to 80% of them appearing once. General study points: Presence/absence analyses assumed roughly uniform sequencing depth across donors, which may not hold. A later analysis reportedly identified an Asian-associated ancestry cluster as carrying fewer N-insertions than the approximately 710-donor mean. TCR beta chain V- and J-gene trimming was linked, in a later analysis, to a missense variant in DCLRE1C.

Germline V gene lookup returns CDR1 MNHEY and CDR2 SVGAGI. The junction had 7 bases not matched to a gene; V was cut back by 2 bases and J by 2 bases. This CDR3 spans 16 amino acids. About this clone itself: Its target is unknown.

The clonotype comes from a woman aged 60-70 years in good health and CMV-seropositive. Sequencing was done on a sample of PBMCs. The chain combines TRBV6-5 with TRBJ1-2; 8 bases align to TRBD1. This CDR3 is CASSYPGQGLNYGYTF. Written as DNA, the CDR3 is TGTGCCAGCAGTTACCCCGGACAGGGTTTGAACTATGGCTACACCTTC.